What follows is one T cell receptor beta chain and its context. What antigen it recognizes has not been identified. Nothing much larger sits one base from this clone, and base qualities are not available. This sample was taken from a study of PD-L1 blockade in urothelial cancer (dated by TCRdb to the late 2010s). Background on the whole study: Every patient began therapy in 2014 and was given atezolizumab 1,200 mg intravenously every 3 weeks. About 90% of the roughly 29 patients were identified as males with urothelial cancer of bladder origin, and a prior smoking history was reported by 18 of 29 patients. Patients had an ECOG performance status of 0 or 1 and had received between 0 and 3 prior chemotherapy regimens. Blood samples were analyzed at two time points: 3 weeks after treatment start (second dose) and 6 weeks after treatment start. A median of 141,255 T cells and some 84,000 unique TCRs was obtained from blood samples, and a median clonality of roughly 0.08 was observed. Somatic, immune and clinical correlates of response to PD-L1 blockade with atezolizumab in urothelial cancer were the focus of an exploratory multi-omic analysis. Pretreatment tumor samples, along with matched peripheral blood collected serially before and after atezolizumab treatment, underwent TCR sequencing. Durable clinical benefit was defined as progression-free survival longer than 6 months, and TCR features were also tested against progression-free and overall survival. In the same patients who had TCR sequencing, pretreatment tumors also underwent whole exome sequencing and RNA sequencing. About 10 patients achieved durable clinical benefit and 20 did not. Approximately 30 patients had pretreatment blood TCR-seq, some 25 had at least one posttreatment blood collection, and some 25 had tumor TCR-seq. What the research found in general, with its limitations: Improved progression-free and overall survival was found to be associated with pretreatment peripheral blood TCR clonality below the median. At 3 weeks after the start of treatment, tumor-associated TCR clones in peripheral blood had expanded more in patients with durable benefit (n ≈ 24, p = 0.022). Because the sample size was small (n of about 30) and many of the analyses were exploratory, the results are meant to be hypothesis-generating.

Each PCR received spiked-in synthetic TCR analog templates so that absolute template abundance could be estimated from read counts. Using the immunoSEQ assay, TCRbeta CDR3 regions were amplified from genomic DNA with bias-controlled V and J gene primers. Sequencing of rearranged TCRbeta segments was done at approximately 20X coverage. For the original study's pipeline: Sequencing errors were corrected by clustering, and CDR3s were annotated against IMGT so that V, D and J genes could be assigned. Downstream analyses used only productive TCRbeta rearrangements, leaving out any out-of-frame or stop-codon sequences. Clonality was calculated as one minus the Shannon entropy normalized by the log of the number of unique productive sequences. Fisher's exact test with Benjamini-Hochberg correction, at a threshold of adjusted p below 0.01, was used to find clones that differed between time points or between blood and tumor. The source is immuneACCESS, and TCRdb retained only in-frame sequences with V and J called. Part of the clones is not carried over; for the studies checked, unresolved V genes explain less than half of this, and the remainder is unexplained. That table supplies the V and J calls and clone size; D and trimming were determined from the DNA. The sample records about 48,000 clones, 70% to 90% of which are singletons. The ten largest clonotypes hold approximately 8.2% of the sample.

According to the study, the label for this sample's time point signals: peripheral blood 6 weeks after treatment start. The cohort comprised around 31 patients with locally advanced or metastatic urothelial carcinoma treated at Memorial Sloan Kettering on a trial protocol. Peripheral blood mononuclear cells were collected from each patient pretreatment and during treatment, giving between 1 and 8 total time points per patient. The Qiagen DNeasy Blood extraction kit was used to purify genomic DNA from total PBMCs and tumor samples. Collected pretreatment and during treatment, PBMCs were isolated and stored as previously described. V lost 0 bases and J lost 9 bases, and the count of bases not matched to a germline gene is 8. Inclusive of the bounding cysteine and phenylalanine, the CDR3 is 15 residues long. The kept DNA is CDR3 alone, 45 bases in frame from the first base. Reading the germline V gene (reference sequence) gives CDR1 SEHNR and CDR2 FQNEAQ.

The clonotype originates from a man between 65 and 85 years old with urothelial cancer. Sequencing used PBMCs, obtained around atezolizumab (anti-PD-L1) treatment. The receptor chain draws on TRBV7-9 and TRBJ2-1; a stretch of 7 junction bases matches TRBD2. The CDR3 protein is CASSLAGGPASEQFF. At the DNA level, the sequence is TGTGCCAGCAGCTTAGCGGGAGGGCCCGCCAGTGAGCAGTTCTTC.